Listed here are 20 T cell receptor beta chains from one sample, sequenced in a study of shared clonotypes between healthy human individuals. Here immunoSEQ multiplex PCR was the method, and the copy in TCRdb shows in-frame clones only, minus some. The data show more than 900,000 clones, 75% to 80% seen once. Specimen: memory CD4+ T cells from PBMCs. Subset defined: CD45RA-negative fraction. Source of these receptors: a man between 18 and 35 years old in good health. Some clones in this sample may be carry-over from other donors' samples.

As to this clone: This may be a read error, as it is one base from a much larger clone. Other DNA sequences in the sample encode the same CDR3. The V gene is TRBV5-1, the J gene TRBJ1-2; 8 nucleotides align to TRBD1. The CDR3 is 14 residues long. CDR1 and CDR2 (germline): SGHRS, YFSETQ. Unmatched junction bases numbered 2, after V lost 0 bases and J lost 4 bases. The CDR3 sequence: CASSLGQGAYGYTF. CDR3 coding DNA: TGCGCCAGCAGCTTGGGTCAGGGGGCCTATGGCTACACCTTC.

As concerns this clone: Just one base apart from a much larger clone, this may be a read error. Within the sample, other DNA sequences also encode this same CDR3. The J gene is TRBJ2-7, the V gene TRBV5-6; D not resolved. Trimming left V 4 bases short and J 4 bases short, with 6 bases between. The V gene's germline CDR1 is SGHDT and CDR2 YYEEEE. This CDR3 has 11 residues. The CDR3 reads CASSRRYEQYF. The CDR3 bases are TGTGCCAGCAGCCGGCGATACGAGCAGTACTTC.

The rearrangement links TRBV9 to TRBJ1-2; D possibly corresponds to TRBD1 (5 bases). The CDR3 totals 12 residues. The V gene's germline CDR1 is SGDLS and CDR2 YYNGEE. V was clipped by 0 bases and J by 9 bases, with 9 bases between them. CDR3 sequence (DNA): TGTGCCAGCAGCGTAGCCCAGGGCAGCTACACCTTC. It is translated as CASSVAQGSYTF.

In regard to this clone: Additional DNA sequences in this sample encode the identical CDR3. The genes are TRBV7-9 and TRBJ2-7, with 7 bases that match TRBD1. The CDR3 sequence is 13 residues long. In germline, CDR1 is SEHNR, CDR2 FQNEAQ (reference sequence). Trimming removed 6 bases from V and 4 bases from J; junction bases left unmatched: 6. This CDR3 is CASSRQGGYEQYF. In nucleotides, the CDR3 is TGTGCCAGCAGTCGACAGGGTGGGTACGAGCAGTACTTC.

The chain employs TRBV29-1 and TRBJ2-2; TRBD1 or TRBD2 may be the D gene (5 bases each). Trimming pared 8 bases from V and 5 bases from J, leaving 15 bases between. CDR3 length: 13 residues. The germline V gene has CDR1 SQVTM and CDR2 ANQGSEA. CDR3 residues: CSTQRGRTGELFF. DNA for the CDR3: TGCAGCACTCAGAGGGGTAGAACCGGGGAGCTGTTTTTT.

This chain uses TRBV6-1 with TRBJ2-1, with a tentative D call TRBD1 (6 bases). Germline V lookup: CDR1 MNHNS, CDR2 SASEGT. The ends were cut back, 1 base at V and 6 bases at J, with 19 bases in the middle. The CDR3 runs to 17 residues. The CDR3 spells CASSEVPTGQYGNEQFF. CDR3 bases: TGTGCCAGCAGTGAAGTGCCAACCGGACAGTACGGCAATGAGCAGTTCTTC.

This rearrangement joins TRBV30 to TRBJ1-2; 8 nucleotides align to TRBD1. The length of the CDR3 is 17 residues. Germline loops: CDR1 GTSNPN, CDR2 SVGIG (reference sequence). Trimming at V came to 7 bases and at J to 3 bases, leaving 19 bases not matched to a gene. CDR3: CASDKNILGQGDYGYTF. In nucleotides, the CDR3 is TGTGCCTCAGATAAAAATATTCTAGGACAGGGTGACTATGGCTACACCTTC.

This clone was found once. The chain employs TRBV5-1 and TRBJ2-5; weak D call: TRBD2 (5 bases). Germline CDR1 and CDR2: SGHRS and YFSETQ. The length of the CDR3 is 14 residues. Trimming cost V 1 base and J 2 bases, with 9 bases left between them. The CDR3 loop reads CASSLMTGQETQYF. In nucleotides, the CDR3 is TGCGCCAGCAGCTTGATGACGGGGCAAGAGACCCAGTACTTC. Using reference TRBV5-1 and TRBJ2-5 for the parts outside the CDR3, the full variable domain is KAGVTQTPRYLIKTRGQQVTLSCSPISGHRSVSWYQQTPGQGLQFLFEYFSETQRNKGNFPGRFSGRQFSNSRSEMNVSTLELGDSALYLCASSLMTGQETQYFGPGTRLLVL.

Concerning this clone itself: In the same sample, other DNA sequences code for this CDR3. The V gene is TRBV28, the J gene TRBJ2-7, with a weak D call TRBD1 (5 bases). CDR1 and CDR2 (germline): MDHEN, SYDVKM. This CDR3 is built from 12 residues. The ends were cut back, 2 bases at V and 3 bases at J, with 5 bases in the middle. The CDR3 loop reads CASSLTGYEQYF. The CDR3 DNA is TGTGCCAGCAGTTTAACAGGCTACGAGCAGTACTTC.

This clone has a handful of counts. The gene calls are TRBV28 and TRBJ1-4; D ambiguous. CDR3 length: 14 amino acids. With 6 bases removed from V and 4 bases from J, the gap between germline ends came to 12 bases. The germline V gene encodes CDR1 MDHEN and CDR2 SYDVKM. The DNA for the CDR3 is TGTGCCAGCAGCACCGGAGGCTATAATGAAAAACTGTTTTTT. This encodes CASSTGGYNEKLFF.

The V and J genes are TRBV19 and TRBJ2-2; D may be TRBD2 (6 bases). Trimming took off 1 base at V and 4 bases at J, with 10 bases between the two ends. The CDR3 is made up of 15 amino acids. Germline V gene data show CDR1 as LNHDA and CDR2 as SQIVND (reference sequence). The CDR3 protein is CASSIGGTRTGELFF. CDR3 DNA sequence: TGTGCCAGTAGTATAGGCGGGACTCGCACCGGGGAGCTGTTTTTT.

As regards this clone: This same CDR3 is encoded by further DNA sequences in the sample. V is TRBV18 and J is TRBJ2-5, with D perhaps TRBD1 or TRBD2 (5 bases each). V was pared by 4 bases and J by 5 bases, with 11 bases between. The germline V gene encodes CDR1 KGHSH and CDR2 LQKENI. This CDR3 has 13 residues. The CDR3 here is CASSLTGTETQYF. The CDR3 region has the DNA TGTGCCAGCTCACTCACCGGGACGGAGACCCAGTACTTC.

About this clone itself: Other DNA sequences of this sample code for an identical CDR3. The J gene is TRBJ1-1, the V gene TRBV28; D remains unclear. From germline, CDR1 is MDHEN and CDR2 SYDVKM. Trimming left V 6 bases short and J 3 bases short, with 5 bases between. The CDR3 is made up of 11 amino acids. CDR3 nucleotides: TGTGCCAGCAGCACATACACTGAAGCTTTCTTT. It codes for CASSTYTEAFF.

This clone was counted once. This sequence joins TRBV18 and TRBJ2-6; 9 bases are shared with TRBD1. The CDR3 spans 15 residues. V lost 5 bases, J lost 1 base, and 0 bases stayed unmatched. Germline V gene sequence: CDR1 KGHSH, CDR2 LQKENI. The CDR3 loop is CASSGQGSGANVLTF. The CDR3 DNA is TGTGCCAGCTCAGGACAGGGGTCTGGGGCCAACGTCCTGACTTTC. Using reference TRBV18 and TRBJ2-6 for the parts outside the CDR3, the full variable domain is NAGVMQNPRHLVRRRGQEARLRCSPMKGHSHVYWYRQLPEEGLKFMVYLQKENIIDESGMPKERFSAEFPKEGPSILRIQQVVRGDSAAYFCASSGQGSGANVLTFGAGSRLTVL.

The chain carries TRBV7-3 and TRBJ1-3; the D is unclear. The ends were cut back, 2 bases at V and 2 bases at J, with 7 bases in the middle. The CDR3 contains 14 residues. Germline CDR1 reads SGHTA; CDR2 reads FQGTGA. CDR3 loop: CASSLDGPGNTIYF. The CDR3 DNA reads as TGTGCCAGCAGCTTAGATGGGCCTGGAAACACCATATATTTT.

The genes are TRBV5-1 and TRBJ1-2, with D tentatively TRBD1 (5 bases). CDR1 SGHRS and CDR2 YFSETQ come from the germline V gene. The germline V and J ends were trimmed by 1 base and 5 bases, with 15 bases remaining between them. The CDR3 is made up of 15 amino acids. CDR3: CASSLTPGPTYGYTF. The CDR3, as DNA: TGCGCCAGCAGCTTGACACCGGGACCCACATATGGCTACACCTTC.

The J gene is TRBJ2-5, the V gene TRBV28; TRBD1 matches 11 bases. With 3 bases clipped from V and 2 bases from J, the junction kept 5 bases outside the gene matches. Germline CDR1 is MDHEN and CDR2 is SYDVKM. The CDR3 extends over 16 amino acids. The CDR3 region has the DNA TGTGCCAGCAGTTTCCCCGGGACAGGGGGGCAAGAGACCCAGTACTTC. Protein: CASSFPGTGGQETQYF.

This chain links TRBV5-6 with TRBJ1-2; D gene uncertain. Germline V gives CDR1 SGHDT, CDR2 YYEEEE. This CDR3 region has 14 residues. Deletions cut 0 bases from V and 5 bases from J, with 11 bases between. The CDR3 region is CASSLEGNRYGYTF. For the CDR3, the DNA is TGTGCCAGCAGCTTGGAAGGGAATCGTTATGGCTACACCTTC.

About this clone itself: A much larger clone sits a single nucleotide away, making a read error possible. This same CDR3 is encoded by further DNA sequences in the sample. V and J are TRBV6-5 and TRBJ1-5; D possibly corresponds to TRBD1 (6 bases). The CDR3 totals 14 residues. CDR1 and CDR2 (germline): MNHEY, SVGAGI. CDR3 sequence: CASRQTGLYQPQHF. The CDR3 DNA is TGCGCCAGCAGACAGACAGGTCTATATCAGCCCCAGCATTTT.

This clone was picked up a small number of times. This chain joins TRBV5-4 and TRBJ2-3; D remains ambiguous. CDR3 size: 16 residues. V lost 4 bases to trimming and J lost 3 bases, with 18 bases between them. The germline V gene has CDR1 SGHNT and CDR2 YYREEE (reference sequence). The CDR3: CASSPGRALETDTQYF. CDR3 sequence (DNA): TGTGCCAGCAGCCCCGGCCGGGCGTTAGAAACAGATACGCAGTATTTT. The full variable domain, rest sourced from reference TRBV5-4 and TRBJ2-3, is ETGVTQSPTHLIKTRGQQVTLRCSSQSGHNTVSWYQQALGQGPQFIFQYYREEENGRGNFPPRFSGLQFPNYSSELNVNALELDDSALYLCASSPGRALETDTQYFGPGTRLTVL.